The source of this T cell receptor (beta chain) is a study of blood T cell repertoires in COVID-19. Generated by immunoSEQ multiplex PCR, the TCRdb table keeps only in-frame clones and is missing some. The sample carries about 370,000 clones, roughly 86% recorded once. V lost 2 bases to trimming and J lost 5 bases; unmatched junction nucleotides: 9. The CDR3 covers 16 residues. Germline CDR1 and CDR2: ENHRY and SYGVKD. This receptor was obtained from a woman in her thirties who had recovered from COVID-19. Specimen: PBMCs or T cells enriched from blood (not recorded which). The rearrangement uses TRBV10-3 and TRBJ1-3; TRBD1 matches at 7 bases. The CDR3 DNA reads as TGTGCCATCAGTGAGAAAGGGGGCGCGAGTCGAAACACCATATATTTT. Its protein is CAISEKGGASRNTIYF.